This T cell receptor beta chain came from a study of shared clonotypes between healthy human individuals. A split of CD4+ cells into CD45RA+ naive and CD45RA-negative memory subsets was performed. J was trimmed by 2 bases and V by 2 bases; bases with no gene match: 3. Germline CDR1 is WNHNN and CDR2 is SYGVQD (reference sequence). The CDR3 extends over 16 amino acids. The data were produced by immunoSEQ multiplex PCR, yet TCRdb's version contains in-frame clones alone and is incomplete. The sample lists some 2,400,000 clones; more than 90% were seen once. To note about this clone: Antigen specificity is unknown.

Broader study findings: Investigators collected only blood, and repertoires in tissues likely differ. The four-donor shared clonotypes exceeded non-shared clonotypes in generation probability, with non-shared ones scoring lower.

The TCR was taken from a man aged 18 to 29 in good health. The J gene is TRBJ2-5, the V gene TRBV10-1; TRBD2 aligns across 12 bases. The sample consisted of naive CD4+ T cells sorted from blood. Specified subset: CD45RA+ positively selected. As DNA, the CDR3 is TGCGCCAGCAGTGAGGGACTAGCGGGACAGCAAGAGACCCAGTACTTC. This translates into CASSEGLAGQQETQYF.